Shown below are 14 T cell receptor beta chains from a single sample sequenced in a study of T cells in localized non-small cell lung cancer. Measured with immunoSEQ multiplex PCR; TCRdb has only the in-frame clones, and not every one. The table lists approximately 47,000 clones, 70% to 90% of them singletons. Sequences were derived from PBMCs, sampled before any cancer treatment. These receptors were obtained from a man aged 40 to 70 with stage II lung adenocarcinoma.

The V and J genes are TRBV7-3 and TRBJ2-2; D possibly corresponds to TRBD1 (7 bases). Trimming shortened V by 5 bases and J by 7 bases, and 11 bases separated the two germline ends. The germline V gene encodes CDR1 SGHTA and CDR2 FQGTGA. The CDR3 consists of 13 residues. The CDR3 DNA is TGTGCCAGCAGCGGTCAGGGGGGCGGGGAGCTGTTTTTT. Its protein product is CASSGQGGGELFF.

This chain uses TRBV5-6 with TRBJ2-6; the D is unclear. The CDR3 covers 15 residues. CDR1 and CDR2 from the germline V gene are SGHDT and YYEEEE. Trimming left V 1 base short and J 2 bases short, with 7 bases between. The CDR3 region has the DNA TGTGCCAGCAGCTTGACTATCGCTGGGGCCAACGTCCTGACTTTC. It codes for CASSLTIAGANVLTF.

The sample holds one count of this clone. V is TRBV6-1 and J is TRBJ1-5; TRBD1 agrees at 9 bases. Germline CDR1 is MNHNS and CDR2 is SASEGT. The CDR3 runs 14 residues. The V and J ends lost 6 bases and 7 bases, in that order; junction bases with no gene match: 7. DNA for the CDR3: TGTGCCAGCAGCAGGACAGGGGACGGACAGCCCCAGCATTTT. Amino acids: CASSRTGDGQPQHF.

This chain joins TRBV7-2 and TRBJ2-5; either TRBD1 or TRBD2 may supply D (6 bases each). Germline assignment: CDR1 SGHTA and CDR2 FQGNSA. The ends were cut back, 5 bases at V and 4 bases at J, with 20 bases in the middle. The CDR3 has 16 amino acids. The CDR3 loop is CASSREGGGGSETQYF. As DNA, the CDR3 is TGTGCCAGCAGCCGTGAGGGGGGAGGCGGTTCAGAGACCCAGTACTTC.

The gene calls are TRBV25-1 and TRBJ2-3, with D possibly TRBD2 on 6 matching bases. V was clipped by 9 bases and J by 6 bases, with 31 bases between them. CDR3 length equals 18 residues. The V gene's germline CDR1 is MGHDK and CDR2 SYGVNS. The CDR3 bases are TGTGCCAGTTCCAGCCTCCCCGGGACTCCAGGTCCAGAGGATACGCAGTATTTT. Its protein is CASSSLPGTPGPEDTQYF.

The V call is TRBV5-4, the J call TRBJ1-6; D not certain. Trimming left V 0 bases short and J 6 bases short, with 1 base between. CDR3 length: 12 residues. Germline CDR1 reads SGHNT; CDR2 reads YYREEE (reference sequence). The chain's CDR3 is CASSLGNSPLHF. Here the CDR3 DNA reads TGTGCCAGCAGCTTGGGTAATTCACCCCTCCACTTT. The entire variable domain, with the rest obtained from reference TRBV5-4 and TRBJ1-6, is as follows: ETGVTQSPTHLIKTRGQQVTLRCSSQSGHNTVSWYQQALGQGPQFIFQYYREEENGRGNFPPRFSGLQFPNYSSELNVNALELDDSALYLCASSLGNSPLHFGNGTRLTVT.

This chain links TRBV5-6 with TRBJ1-4, with no clear D. V lost 3 bases and J lost 0, with 9 bases in between. The CDR3 length is 15 residues. The germline V gene encodes CDR1 SGHDT and CDR2 YYEEEE. Here the CDR3 reads CASSSWVATNEKLFF. The CDR3 DNA reads TGTGCCAGCAGCTCCTGGGTTGCAACTAATGAAAAACTGTTTTTT.

The chain employs TRBV12-5 and TRBJ1-3; D uncertain. Looked up from germline, CDR1 is LGHNT and CDR2 is FRNRAP. CDR3 length: 18 residues. V gave up 0 bases and J gave up 0 bases, with 15 bases separating them. The CDR3 spells CASGLVGLRQNSGNTIYF. CDR3 coding DNA: TGTGCTAGTGGTTTGGTAGGGTTGAGACAAAACTCTGGAAACACCATATATTTT.

V usage is TRBV4-1 and J usage is TRBJ1-5; D uncertain. Germline values: CDR1 MGHRA, CDR2 YSYEKL. This CDR3 contains 15 residues. The ends were cut back, 4 bases at V and 0 bases at J, with 10 bases in the middle. CDR3 DNA sequence: TGCGCCAGCAGCCGCCCTGGGGATAGCAATCAGCCCCAGCATTTT. Translation gives CASSRPGDSNQPQHF.

The chain is built from TRBV4-1 and TRBJ1-6, with D unclear. Trimming cost V 0 bases and J 10 bases, with 16 bases left between them. Germline values: CDR1 MGHRA, CDR2 YSYEKL. This CDR3 is 16 amino acids long. The CDR3 loop is CASSQDNDLTASPLHF. The CDR3 region has the DNA TGCGCCAGCAGCCAAGATAATGACCTTACGGCGTCACCCCTCCACTTT.

V usage is TRBV5-4 and J usage is TRBJ1-6; no clear D gene. The CDR3 is 17 residues long. Trimming removed 4 bases from V and 0 bases from J, with 14 bases in between. Per the germline V gene, CDR1 is SGHNT and CDR2 is YYREEE (reference sequence). CDR3 protein: CASSLGGWRSYNSPLHF. For the CDR3, the DNA is TGTGCCAGCAGCCTAGGAGGGTGGCGCTCCTATAATTCACCCCTCCACTTT. Drawing the rest from reference TRBV5-4 and TRBJ1-6, the complete variable domain is ETGVTQSPTHLIKTRGQQVTLRCSSQSGHNTVSWYQQALGQGPQFIFQYYREEENGRGNFPPRFSGLQFPNYSSELNVNALELDDSALYLCASSLGGWRSYNSPLHFGNGTRLTVT.

The V gene is TRBV5-1, the J gene TRBJ2-7, with D maybe TRBD2 (7 bases). Germline loops: CDR1 SGHRS, CDR2 YFSETQ. Trimming took 4 bases from V and 2 from J, leaving 13 bases between them. CDR3 size: 14 residues. The CDR3 DNA reads TGCGCCAGCAGCCCCGGGGGGCAGGCCTACGAGCAGTACTTC. This codes for CASSPGGQAYEQYF.

The J gene is TRBJ1-4, the V gene TRBV5-6, with D possibly matching TRBD1 (6 bases). CDR1 SGHDT and CDR2 YYEEEE come from the germline V gene. The ends were cut back, 4 bases at V and 5 bases at J, with 21 bases in the middle. CDR3 length equals 17 residues. CDR3 sequence (DNA): TGTGCCAGCAGCCCCAGGACAGCCCTCTTTAAGAATGAAAAACTGTTTTTT. This sequence encodes CASSPRTALFKNEKLFF.

This clone turned up a few times. This sequence joins TRBV2 and TRBJ1-3; D remains unclear. The CDR3 covers 12 residues. The germline V gene encodes CDR1 SNHLY and CDR2 FYNNEI. The V gene lost 4 bases and the J gene lost 4 bases, with 5 bases spanning the gap. Here the CDR3 reads CASSVRGNTIYF. CDR3 DNA sequence: TGTGCCAGCAGTGTCAGGGGAAACACCATATATTTT. The full variable domain, completed using reference TRBV2 and TRBJ1-3, is EPEVTQTPSHQVTQMGQEVILRCVPISNHLYFYWYRQILGQKVEFLVSFYNNEISEKSEIFDDQFSVERPDGSNFTLKIRSTKLEDSAMYFCASSVRGNTIYFGEGSWLTVV.